The 30 T cell receptor beta chains reported below all come from one sample, sequenced in a study of T cells in localized non-small cell lung cancer. Repertoires were generated with immunoSEQ multiplex PCR, while TCRdb's copy carries only in-frame clones and drops some. Of tens of thousands of clones listed, more than 75% were seen once; the top ten hold 30% to 35%. The specimen was PBMCs, collected before any cancer treatment. All receptors come from a woman aged 40 to 75 with stage II squamous cell lung carcinoma.

V and J are TRBV21-1 and TRBJ2-3; the table's D call of TRBD2 was not tested on the DNA. TRBV21-1 corresponds to a pseudogene. This CDR3 is 13 amino acids long. This CDR3 is CASAGRGTDTQYF. For the CDR3, the DNA is TGTGCCAGCGCGGGACGGGGCACAGATACGCAGTATTTT.

The chain recombines TRBV5-1 with TRBJ2-5; no clear D. Per germline, CDR1 SGHRS and CDR2 YFSETQ. This CDR3 is 12 amino acids long. V lost 4 bases, J lost 3 bases, and 7 bases lay in between. The CDR3 bases are TGCGCCAGCAGCGTAGATAAAGAGACCCAGTACTTC. Its translation is CASSVDKETQYF.

This clone was detected only a few times. V and J are TRBV2 and TRBJ2-1; D might be TRBD2 (5 bases). The germline CDR1 and CDR2 sequences are SNHLY and FYNNEI. V was pared by 6 bases and J by 9 bases, with 18 bases between. This CDR3 contains 14 residues. CDR3 nucleotides: TGTGCCAGCAGATCTCAAATACGGGAATCTGAGCAGTTCTTC. This gives the protein CASRSQIRESEQFF.

This chain joins TRBV7-2 and TRBJ2-4; weak D call: TRBD2 (6 bases). V was trimmed by 7 bases and J by 3 bases, leaving 10 bases between them. The CDR3 is 13 residues long. Germline-derived CDR1 and CDR2 are SGHTA and FQGNSA. The CDR3 spells CASTDYVKNIQYF. DNA for the CDR3: TGTGCCAGCACGGACTACGTCAAAAACATTCAGTACTTC.

This clone occurred a few times. The V gene is TRBV7-9, the J gene TRBJ2-2; D is perhaps TRBD2 (7 bases). Germline lookup yields CDR1 SEHNR and CDR2 FQNEAQ (reference sequence). V was clipped by 2 bases and J by 2 bases, with 18 bases between them. This CDR3 is 18 amino acids long. This chain's CDR3 is CASSLRIFAGANTGELFF. The CDR3 DNA reads TGTGCCAGCAGCTTAAGGATTTTCGCGGGGGCCAACACCGGGGAGCTGTTTTTT.

This chain links TRBV7-2 with TRBJ1-2; tentatively, D is TRBD1 (5 bases). The CDR3 extends over 14 amino acids. V gave up 3 bases and J gave up 3 bases, with 11 bases separating them. Germline V gives CDR1 SGHTA, CDR2 FQGNSA. The CDR3 spells CASSFYETDYGYTF. In DNA form, the CDR3 reads TGTGCCAGCAGCTTCTATGAGACAGACTATGGCTACACCTTC.

The chain has TRBV7-9 and TRBJ1-3, with D perhaps matching TRBD1 (5 bases). The CDR3 has 13 residues. The V end lost 5 bases, the J end lost 4 bases, and 9 bases lay between the germline ends. Germline CDR1 SEHNR, CDR2 FQNEAQ (reference sequence). The CDR3 DNA reads as TGTGCCAGCAGCCAGGGTACCGGAAACACCATATATTTT. Translation gives CASSQGTGNTIYF. The full variable domain, in which reference TRBV7-9 and TRBJ1-3 provide the parts outside the CDR3, is DTGVSQNPRHKITKRGQNVTFRCDPISEHNRLYWYRQTLGQGPEFLTYFQNEAQLEKSRLLSDRFSAERPKGSFSTLEIQRTEQGDSAMYLCASSQGTGNTIYFGEGSWLTVV.

The chain combines TRBV5-5 with TRBJ1-1, with 8 bases lining up with TRBD1. Trimming took 0 bases from V and 1 from J; bases not matched to a gene: 17. The CDR3 spans 20 residues. Germline-derived CDR1 and CDR2 are SGHKS and YYEKEE (reference sequence). CDR3 nucleotide sequence: TGTGCCAGCAGCTTGGAAGGATGGGCAGGGGGCGCGGGAAAGAACACTGAAGCTTTCTTT. Translation gives CASSLEGWAGGAGKNTEAFF.

The chain is built from TRBV27 and TRBJ2-1; tentative D call: TRBD1 (6 bases). CDR1 MNHEY and CDR2 SMNVEV come from the germline V gene (reference sequence). This CDR3 has 14 residues. V lost 6 bases and J 2 bases, leaving 11 bases between the germline ends. CDR3 sequence: CASSPGATYNEQFF. DNA for the CDR3: TGTGCCAGCAGCCCAGGGGCGACCTACAATGAGCAGTTCTTC.

V and J are TRBV10-3 and TRBJ2-7, with 10 bases that match TRBD1. V was pared by 11 bases and J by 3 bases, with 13 bases of the junction left unmatched. CDR1 is ENHRY, CDR2 SYGVKD, per germline. The CDR3 consists of 15 residues. The CDR3 is CASWGGQGMDYEQYF. The CDR3, as DNA: TGTGCCTCCTGGGGGGGACAGGGGATGGACTACGAGCAGTACTTC.

In its sample, this clone was seen a few times. The rearrangement joins TRBV29-1 to TRBJ2-1, with D maybe TRBD2 (5 bases). Germline V gene lookup returns CDR1 SQVTM and CDR2 ANQGSEA. The V end was cut by 3 bases, the J end by 15 bases, with 15 bases between. This CDR3 contains 11 residues. The DNA of the CDR3 is TGCAGCGTTGAGCCCACTAGAGGGAGGTTCTTC. This codes for CSVEPTRGRFF.

V gene TRBV6-4 combines with J gene TRBJ2-2; tentative D call: TRBD2 (7 bases). The CDR3 runs 15 residues. Germline loops: CDR1 MRHNA, CDR2 SNTAGT. The V gene lost 2 bases and the J gene lost 3 bases, with 10 bases spanning the gap. CDR3 DNA: TGTGCCAGCAGTGACGCGGGGGCGCACACCGGGGAGCTGTTTTTT. This codes for CASSDAGAHTGELFF.

DNA of the CDR3: TGTGCCAGCAGTGATGGCACGGACTACAATACGCAGTATTTT. Translating it yields CASSDGTDYNTQYF. This chain uses TRBV6-1 with TRBJ2-3; perhaps TRBD2 as D (6 bases). V dropped 3 bases and J dropped 7 bases, with 14 bases sitting between them. The CDR3 is 14 amino acids. In germline, CDR1 is MNHNS, CDR2 SASEGT.

The chain joins TRBV6-5 to TRBJ1-2; no firm D call. CDR3 length equals 15 residues. Trimming pared 5 bases from V and 6 bases from J, leaving 19 bases between. Germline V gene sequence: CDR1 MNHEY, CDR2 SVGAGI. The CDR3 DNA reads as TGTGCCAGCAGTCGCGGTGGGGAACTCACTAATGGCTACACCTTC. Protein: CASSRGGELTNGYTF.

The V gene is TRBV7-2, the J gene TRBJ2-1; D not resolved. V was pared by 1 base and J by 6 bases, with 16 bases between. Germline loops: CDR1 SGHTA, CDR2 FQGNSA. The CDR3 is 16 amino acids. CDR3 protein: CASSLVGGSGSNEQFF. The CDR3 DNA follows: TGTGCCAGCAGCTTAGTGGGCGGAAGTGGAAGCAATGAGCAGTTCTTC. Complete variable domain (other parts from reference TRBV7-2 and TRBJ2-1): GAGVSQSPSNKVTEKGKDVELRCDPISGHTALYWYRQSLGQGLEFLIYFQGNSAPDKSGLPSDRFSAERTGGSVSTLTIQRTQQEDSAVYLCASSLVGGSGSNEQFFGPGTRLTVL.

The chain has TRBV28 and TRBJ1-2; perhaps TRBD1 as D (6 bases). V dropped 5 bases and J dropped 3 bases, with 7 bases sitting between them. The germline V gene encodes CDR1 MDHEN and CDR2 SYDVKM. This CDR3 region has 12 residues. CDR3 coding DNA: TGTGCCAGCAGTGAGGGGGACTATGGCTACACCTTC. It encodes CASSEGDYGYTF.

The chain joins TRBV7-9 to TRBJ2-7, with 7 nucleotides matching TRBD1. Germline V gene lookup returns CDR1 SEHNR and CDR2 FQNEAQ (reference sequence). CDR3 length: 16 residues. V shed 1 base, J shed 2 bases, and the junction held 8 bases outside the gene matches. The DNA for the CDR3 is TGTGCCAGCAGCTTAGGAGGGACAGATATTCCCTACGAGCAGTACTTC. It translates to CASSLGGTDIPYEQYF.

The chain carries TRBV6-1 and TRBJ2-7, with D perhaps matching TRBD1 (6 bases). The V end lost 7 bases, the J end lost 3 bases, and 16 bases lay between the germline ends. The CDR3 has 14 residues. CDR1 is MNHNS and CDR2 is SASEGT in the germline V gene. The CDR3 loop reads CASKSGQTNYEQYF. DNA for the CDR3: TGTGCCAGCAAAAGTGGACAGACCAACTACGAGCAGTACTTC.

The chain joins TRBV4-2 to TRBJ1-3, with D uncertain. Per germline, CDR1 LGHNA and CDR2 YNFKEQ. The CDR3 has 15 residues. Trimming took 3 bases from V and 0 from J, leaving 9 bases between them. The DNA for the CDR3 is TGTGCCAGCAGCCAGGACGGGGACTCTGGAAACACCATATATTTT. The encoded protein is CASSQDGDSGNTIYF.

The chain is built from TRBV6-5 and TRBJ2-7, with 11 nucleotides matching TRBD1. With V trimmed by 6 bases and J by 0 bases, 4 bases remained unmatched. The CDR3 contains 15 residues. The V gene's germline CDR1 is MNHEY and CDR2 SVGAGI. CDR3 nucleotide sequence: TGTGCCAGCAGAGGACAGGGGGCCAACTCCTACGAGCAGTACGTC. Protein sequence: CASRGQGANSYEQYV.

This clone was observed many times. The chain is built from TRBV2 and TRBJ1-1, with D possibly being TRBD1 (5 bases). The CDR3 consists of 12 residues. The ends were cut back, 11 bases at V and 10 bases at J, with 20 bases in the middle. Germline CDR1 reads SNHLY; CDR2 reads FYNNEI. CDR3 protein: CAGRDRLQGAFF. The CDR3 DNA reads TGTGCCGGCCGGGACCGACTTCAGGGAGCTTTCTTT.

The V call is TRBV7-8, the J call TRBJ1-3; no definite D call. The CDR3 is 13 amino acids. The V and J ends lost 0 bases and 4 bases respectively, with 4 bases between them. Germline assignment: CDR1 SGHVS and CDR2 FQNEAQ. CDR3 residues: CASSLAGGNTIYF. The DNA of the CDR3 is TGTGCCAGCAGCTTAGCGGGAGGAAACACCATATATTTT.

This chain joins TRBV7-9 and TRBJ2-1; D is possibly TRBD2 (5 bases). Between the trimmed V and J ends, which lost 4 bases and 1 base, there was a span of 11 bases. This CDR3 region has 15 residues. Germline V gives CDR1 SEHNR, CDR2 FQNEAQ (reference sequence). The CDR3 nucleotides read TGTGCCAGCAGCTCCGGACTGGCTTCCTACAATGAGCAGTTCTTC. As protein: CASSSGLASYNEQFF.

Only one count was recorded for this clone. J is TRBJ1-1 and V is TRBV18, with 9 bases lining up with TRBD1. Trimming at V came to 3 bases and at J to 5 bases, leaving 13 bases not matched to a gene. There are 17 residues in the CDR3. Germline CDR1 and CDR2: KGHSH and LQKENI. Here the CDR3 DNA reads TGTGCCAGCTCACCGAACAGGGGGCAAACCGGGGGAACTGAAGCTTTCTTT. Protein product: CASSPNRGQTGGTEAFF.

This clone was detected a few times. V gene TRBV9 combines with J gene TRBJ2-2; no definite D call. V was clipped by 0 bases and J by 4 bases, with 4 bases between them. Looked up from germline, CDR1 is SGDLS and CDR2 is YYNGEE. There are 13 residues in the CDR3. The CDR3 DNA sequence: TGTGCCAGCAGCGTAGCACCCACCGGGGAGCTGTTTTTT. It is translated as CASSVAPTGELFF.

This clone was recorded many times. The V call is TRBV2, the J call TRBJ1-1; D gene uncertain. Trimming shortened V by 6 bases and J by 7 bases, and 12 bases separated the two germline ends. Germline V gene data show CDR1 as SNHLY and CDR2 as FYNNEI. The CDR3 is 12 residues long. In nucleotides, the CDR3 is TGTGCCAGCAGCGGTTCGGGCGGTGAAGCTTTCTTT. As protein: CASSGSGGEAFF.

CDR3 in amino acids: CASSLVSAGGVRVAQHF. CDR3 bases: TGTGCCAGCAGTTTAGTTAGTGCAGGGGGCGTTAGGGTGGCCCAGCATTTT. V is TRBV27 and J is TRBJ1-5, with 8 bases lining up with TRBD1. In germline, CDR1 is MNHEY, CDR2 SMNVEV (reference sequence). The CDR3 runs to 17 residues. Trimming removed 2 bases from V and 11 bases from J; junction bases left unmatched: 17.

The V and J genes are TRBV7-9 and TRBJ1-5; tentatively, D is TRBD1 (6 bases). Germline values: CDR1 SEHNR, CDR2 FQNEAQ (reference sequence). The V end lost 3 bases, the J end lost 5 bases, and 11 bases lay between the germline ends. The CDR3 runs to 14 residues. The CDR3 DNA is TGTGCCAGCAGCTTCACGGGACAAGATCAGCCCCAGCATTTT. Its translation is CASSFTGQDQPQHF.

CDR3 sequence (DNA): TGTGCCAGCAGAACAGGGAGCAATCAGCCCCAGCATTTT. This sequence encodes CASRTGSNQPQHF. The chain links TRBV19 to TRBJ1-5; D might be TRBD1 (6 bases). This CDR3 contains 13 residues. Germline V gene data show CDR1 as LNHDA and CDR2 as SQIVND (reference sequence). Trimming stripped 9 bases from V and 1 base from J, with 10 bases between.

J is TRBJ1-6 and V is TRBV13; TRBD1 agrees at 7 bases. This CDR3 is 15 amino acids long. V dropped 4 bases and J dropped 9; count of bases not matched to a gene: 9. Germline CDR1 reads PRHDT; CDR2 reads FYEKMQ (reference sequence). The CDR3 nucleotides are TGTGCCAGCAGCTCAGGGGGAGGTAGTGGTTCACCCCTCCACTTT. Its translation is CASSSGGGSGSPLHF. The full variable domain, completed using reference TRBV13 and TRBJ1-6, is AAGVIQSPRHLIKEKRETATLKCYPIPRHDTVYWYQQGPGQDPQFLISFYEKMQSDKGSIPDRFSAQQFSDYHSELNMSSLELGDSALYFCASSSGGGSGSPLHFGNGTRLTVT.